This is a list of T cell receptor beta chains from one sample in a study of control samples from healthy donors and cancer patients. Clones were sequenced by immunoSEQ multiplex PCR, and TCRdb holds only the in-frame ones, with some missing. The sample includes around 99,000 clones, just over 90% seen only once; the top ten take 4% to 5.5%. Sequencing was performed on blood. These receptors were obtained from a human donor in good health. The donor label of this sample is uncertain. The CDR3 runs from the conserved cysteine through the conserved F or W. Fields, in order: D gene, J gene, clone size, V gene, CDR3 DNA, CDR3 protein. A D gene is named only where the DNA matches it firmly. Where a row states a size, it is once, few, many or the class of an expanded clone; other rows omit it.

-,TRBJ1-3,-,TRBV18,TGTGCCAGCTCACCAGTATCTAAGACAAGTGGAAACACCATATATTTT,CASSPVSKTSGNTIYF
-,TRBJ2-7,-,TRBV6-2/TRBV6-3,TGTGCCAGCAGTGATCCGGGACGGGGGAACCTCGAGCAGTACTTC,CASSDPGRGNLEQYF
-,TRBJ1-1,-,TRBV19,TGTGCCAGCGACAGCCTACAGGGGAACACTGAAGCTTTCTTT,CASDSLQGNTEAFF
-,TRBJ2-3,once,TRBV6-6,TGTGCCAGCAGTCAAGTAGGGCCGCCAGACCCGCAGTATTTT,CASSQVGPPDPQYF
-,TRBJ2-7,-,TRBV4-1,TGCGCCAGCAGCCAAGATCCCTTTTCCCCGGGGGCGAGCGAGCAGTACTTC,CASSQDPFSPGASEQYF
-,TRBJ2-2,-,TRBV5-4,TGTGCCAGCAGCGGCAGGGGTTTCAACACCGGGGAGCTGTTTTTT,CASSGRGFNTGELFF
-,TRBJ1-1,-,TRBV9,TGTGCCAGCAGCGTAGGAGAGAACACTGAAGCTTTCTTT,CASSVGENTEAFF
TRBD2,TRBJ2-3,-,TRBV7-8,TGTGCCAGCAGCCCGCCAACTAGCGCCGGCACAGATACGCAGTATTTT,CASSPPTSAGTDTQYF
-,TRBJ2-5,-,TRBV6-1,TGTGCCAGCAGTGAAGCGCTGGTTACAGGGACCCGGGAGACCCAGTACTTC,CASSEALVTGTRETQYF
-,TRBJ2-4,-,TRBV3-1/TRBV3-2,TGTGCCAGCAGCCCCGGTGTCAGCAACAAAAACATTCAGTACTTC,CASSPGVSNKNIQYF
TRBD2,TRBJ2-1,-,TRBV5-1,TGCGCCAGCGGATTCGGGGGTAGCGGGGATCCTAATGAGCAGTTCTTC,CASGFGGSGDPNEQFF
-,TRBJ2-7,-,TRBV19,TGTGCCAGTAGTATGGGTACATCCTACGAGCAGTACTTC,CASSMGTSYEQYF
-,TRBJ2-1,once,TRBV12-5,TGTGCTAGTGGTGGCTCAGGGCCCAATGAGCAGTTCTTC,CASGGSGPNEQFF
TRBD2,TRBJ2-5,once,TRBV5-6,TGTGCCAGCAGCTCCGGGACTAGCAGTCAAGAGACCCAGTACTTC,CASSSGTSSQETQYF
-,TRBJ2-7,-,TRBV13,TGTGCCAGCAGCTTGGGAGGACAGAGCTCCTACGAGCAGTACTTC,CASSLGGQSSYEQYF
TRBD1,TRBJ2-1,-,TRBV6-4,TGTGCCAGCAGTGACTCCTTCCGACAGGGCGCCTACAATGAGCAGTTCTTC,CASSDSFRQGAYNEQFF
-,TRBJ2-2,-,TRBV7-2,TGTGCCAGCAGCTCGGACACCGGGGAGCTGTTTTTT,CASSSDTGELFF
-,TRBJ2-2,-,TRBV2,TGTGCCAGCAGTGACGTTGGCCACGGTGTTAACACCGGGGAGCTGTTTTTT,CASSDVGHGVNTGELFF
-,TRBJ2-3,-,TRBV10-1,TGCGCCAGCAGCCCCGGAGGATACGTAACAGATACGCAGTATTTT,CASSPGGYVTDTQYF
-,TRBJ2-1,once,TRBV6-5,TGTGCCAGCAGGGGTGGGGACGGGTCCGATGAGCAGTTCTTC,CASRGGDGSDEQFF
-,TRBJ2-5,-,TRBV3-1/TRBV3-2,TGTGCCAGCAGCCGGTCCTCGGGCGGGGAGACCCAGTACTTC,CASSRSSGGETQYF
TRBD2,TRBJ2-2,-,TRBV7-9,TGTGCCAGCCTGGGTCTAGCGGGGGGGAAACTCGGGGAGCTGTTTTTT,CASLGLAGGKLGELFF
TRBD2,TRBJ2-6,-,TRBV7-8,TGTGCCAGCAGCTTTGTTGGAGGGGACTATTACTCTGGGGCCAACGTCCTGACTTTC,CASSFVGGDYYSGANVLTF
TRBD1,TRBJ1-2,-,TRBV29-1,TGCAGGGTTGGAGGAACCGGGACAGATAACTATGGCTACACCTTC,CRVGGTGTDNYGYTF
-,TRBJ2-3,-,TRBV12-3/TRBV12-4,TGTGCCAGCAGTTTGAGTTCGAGAGATACGCAGTATTTT,CASSLSSRDTQYF
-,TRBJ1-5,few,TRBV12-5,TGTGCTAGTGGCCTTGACTATAGCAATCAGCCCCAGCATTTT,CASGLDYSNQPQHF
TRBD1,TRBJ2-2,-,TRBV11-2,TGTGCCAGCAGCTTAGTTCAGGGGGCGGTGAACACCGGGGAGCTGTTTTTT,CASSLVQGAVNTGELFF
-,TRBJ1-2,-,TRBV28,TGTGCCAGCAGACCCGGGGAGGGCTACACCTTC,CASRPGEGYTF
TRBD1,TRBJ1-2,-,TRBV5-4,TGTGCCAGCAGCCCAGGAACAGGGGATGGCTACACCTTC,CASSPGTGDGYTF
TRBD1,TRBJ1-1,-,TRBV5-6,TGTGCCAGCAGCTACCGGGACAGACTATCCACTGAAGCTTTCTTT,CASSYRDRLSTEAFF
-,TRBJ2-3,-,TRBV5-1,TGCGCCAGCAAACCACCTTACACAGATACGCAGTATTTT,CASKPPYTDTQYF
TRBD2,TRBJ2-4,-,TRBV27,TGTGCCAGCAGGGAACTAGCGGGGGGCAGAGCCAAAAACATTCAGTACTTC,CASRELAGGRAKNIQYF
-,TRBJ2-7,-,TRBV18,TGTGCCAGCTCACCACGGGGGGGCTTCTCCTACGAGCAGTACTTC,CASSPRGGFSYEQYF
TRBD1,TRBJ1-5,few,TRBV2,TGTGCCAGCAGTATCAAACCGGGACAGGGGGCGAATCAGCCCCAGCATTTT,CASSIKPGQGANQPQHF
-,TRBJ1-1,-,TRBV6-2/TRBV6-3,TGTGCCAGCAGCCCGGACAAAATGAACACTGAAGCTTTCTTT,CASSPDKMNTEAFF
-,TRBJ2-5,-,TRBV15,TGTGCCACCAGCAGAGATTTACAGCAAGAGACCCAGTACTTC,CATSRDLQQETQYF
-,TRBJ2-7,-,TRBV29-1,TGCAGCGTTGTGCAAGGTGGAGGGTACGAGCAGTACTTC,CSVVQGGGYEQYF
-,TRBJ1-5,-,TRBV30,TGTGCCTGGAGTTTCCTGGGCCCAAATCAGCCCCAGCATTTT,CAWSFLGPNQPQHF
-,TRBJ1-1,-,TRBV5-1,TGCGCCAGCAGCTCTGGACCCGGCACTGAAGCTTTCTTT,CASSSGPGTEAFF
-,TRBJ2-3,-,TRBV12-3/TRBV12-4,TGTGCCAGCAGTTTACCGGCCCTTGATACGCAGTATTTT,CASSLPALDTQYF
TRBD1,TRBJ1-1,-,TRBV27,TGTGCCAGCAGTCCGCGGACAGGGGCAATGGGAGCTTTCTTT,CASSPRTGAMGAFF
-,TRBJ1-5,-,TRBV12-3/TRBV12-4,TGTGCCAGCAGCGGAAGCAATCAGCCCCAGCATTTT,CASSGSNQPQHF
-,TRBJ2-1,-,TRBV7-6,TGTGCCAGCAGCTTAGTAGCAGGCTCCTACAATGAGCAGTTCTTC,CASSLVAGSYNEQFF
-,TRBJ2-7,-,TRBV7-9,TGTGCCAGCAGTCGCTTCAGTGAGCAGTACTTC,CASSRFSEQYF
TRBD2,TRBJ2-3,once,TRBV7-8,TGTGCCAGCAGCTTCTACGGACTAGCGGGTGCCACCGGGGCAGATACGCAGTATTTT,CASSFYGLAGATGADTQYF
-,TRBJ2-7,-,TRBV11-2,TGTGCCAGCAGCTTATCCGGGCCGCAGGGGACCTCCTACGAGCAGTACTTC,CASSLSGPQGTSYEQYF
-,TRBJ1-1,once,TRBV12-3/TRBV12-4,TGTGCCAGCAGGCTACAGCAGAACACTGAAGCTTTCTTT,CASRLQQNTEAFF
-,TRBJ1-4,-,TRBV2,TGTGCCAGCAGTGATTGGCAGTTGAGGGGTGTTGAAAAACTGTTTTTT,CASSDWQLRGVEKLFF
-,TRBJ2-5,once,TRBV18,TGTGCCAGCTCACCAACAGCCCAAGAGACCCAGTACTTC,CASSPTAQETQYF
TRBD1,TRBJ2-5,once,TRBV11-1,TGTGCCAGCAGCTTAGGGACAGGTTGGCAAGAGACCCAGTACTTC,CASSLGTGWQETQYF
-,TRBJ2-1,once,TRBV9,TGTGCCAGCAGCGGGGGGCCTGGGGATGAGCAGTTCTTC,CASSGGPGDEQFF
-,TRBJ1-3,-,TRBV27,TGTGCCAGCAAGCTACTGACAGGCTTTGGAGGAAACACCATATATTTT,CASKLLTGFGGNTIYF
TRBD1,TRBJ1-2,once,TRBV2,TGTGCCAGCATGGGGGGACAGGGGGCTGGAGGCTACACCTTC,CASMGGQGAGGYTF
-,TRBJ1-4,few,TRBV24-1,TGTGCCACCAGTGACCCGACACAGGGATTGGGTGAAAAACTGTTTTTT,CATSDPTQGLGEKLFF
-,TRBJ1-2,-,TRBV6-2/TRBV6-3,TGTGCCAGCAGTTACTCGAGAAGAGGGGTCTATGGCTACACCTTC,CASSYSRRGVYGYTF
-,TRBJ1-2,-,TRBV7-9,TGTGCCAGCAGCTTCTCCGACAACTATGGCTACACCTTC,CASSFSDNYGYTF
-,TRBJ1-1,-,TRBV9,TGTGCCAGCAGCGTAGAAGGGTCAGGGAGCACTGAAGCTTTCTTT,CASSVEGSGSTEAFF